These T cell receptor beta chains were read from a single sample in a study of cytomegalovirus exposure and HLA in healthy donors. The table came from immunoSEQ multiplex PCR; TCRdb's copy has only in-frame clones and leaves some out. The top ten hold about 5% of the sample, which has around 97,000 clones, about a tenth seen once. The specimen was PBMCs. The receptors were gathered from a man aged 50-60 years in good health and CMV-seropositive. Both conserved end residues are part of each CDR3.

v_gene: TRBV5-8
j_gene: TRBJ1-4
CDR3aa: CASSLRGYEEKLFF

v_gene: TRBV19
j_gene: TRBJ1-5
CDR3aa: CASSIGQGYSQPQHF

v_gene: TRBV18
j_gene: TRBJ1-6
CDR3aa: CASSPNRGNSPLHF

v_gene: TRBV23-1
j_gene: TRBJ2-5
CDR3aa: CASSQSNDGPPRGQGEETQYF

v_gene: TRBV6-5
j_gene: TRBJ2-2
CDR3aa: CASTQAVITGELFF

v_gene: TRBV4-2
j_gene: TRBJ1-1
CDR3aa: CASSQDRVESEAFF

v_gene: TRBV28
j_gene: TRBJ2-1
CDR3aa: CASSAGTGNYNEQFF

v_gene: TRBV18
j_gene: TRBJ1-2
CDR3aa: CASSRPLEERLHYGYTF

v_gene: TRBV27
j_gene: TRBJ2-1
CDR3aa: CASSETLAGARGTVSFF

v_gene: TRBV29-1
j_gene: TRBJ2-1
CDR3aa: CSHQRFAGNEQFF

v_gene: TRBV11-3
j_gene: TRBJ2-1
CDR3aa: CASSATSNEQFF

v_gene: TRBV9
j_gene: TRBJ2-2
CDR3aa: CASSVPGTSGTANTGELFF

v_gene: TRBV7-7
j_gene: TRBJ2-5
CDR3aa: CASSLGLGTQETQYF

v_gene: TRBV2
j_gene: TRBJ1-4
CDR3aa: CASSAGATNEKLFF

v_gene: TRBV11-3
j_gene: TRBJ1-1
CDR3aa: CASSLEGGENTEAFF

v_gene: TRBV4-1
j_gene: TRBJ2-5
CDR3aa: CASSQASTGPQETQYF

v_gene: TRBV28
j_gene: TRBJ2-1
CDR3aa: CASSSSWAGAYNEQFF

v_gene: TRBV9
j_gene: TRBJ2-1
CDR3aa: CASSGGQVKHNEQFF

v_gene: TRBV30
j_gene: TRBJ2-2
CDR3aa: CAWSVGGGELFF

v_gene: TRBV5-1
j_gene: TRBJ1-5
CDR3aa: CASSLDGQINQPQHF

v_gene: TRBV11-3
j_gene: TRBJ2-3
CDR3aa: CASSLGLAGAGVSDTQYF

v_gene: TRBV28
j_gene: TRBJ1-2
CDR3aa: CASSPRERGHGYTF

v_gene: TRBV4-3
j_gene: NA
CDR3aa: CASSQGSSGDEQYF

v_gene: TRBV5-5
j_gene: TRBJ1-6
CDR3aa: CASSLVGTYNSPLHF

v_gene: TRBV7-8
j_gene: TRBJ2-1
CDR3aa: CASSRVPGQLYNEQFF

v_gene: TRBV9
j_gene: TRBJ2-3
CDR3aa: CASSVVGLGRTDTQYF

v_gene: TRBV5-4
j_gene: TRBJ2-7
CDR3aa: CASSFSGEYSSEQYF

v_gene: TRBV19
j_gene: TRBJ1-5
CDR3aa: CASAQARTGERQPQHF

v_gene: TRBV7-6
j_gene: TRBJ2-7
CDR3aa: CASSPLRGGEQYF

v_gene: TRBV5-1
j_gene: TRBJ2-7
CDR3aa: CASPRNEQYF

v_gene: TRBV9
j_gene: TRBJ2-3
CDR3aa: CASSVAELLRADTQYF

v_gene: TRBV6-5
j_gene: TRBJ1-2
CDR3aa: CASSYTRQGLSTF

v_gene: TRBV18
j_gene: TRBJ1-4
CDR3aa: CASSPTGPFLQGDEKLFF

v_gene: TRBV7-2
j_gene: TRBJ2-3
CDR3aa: CASSFAGATDTQYF

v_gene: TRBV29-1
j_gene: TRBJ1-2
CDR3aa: CSARTGITYGYTF

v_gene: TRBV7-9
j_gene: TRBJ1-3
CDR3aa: CASSPGLISGNTIYF

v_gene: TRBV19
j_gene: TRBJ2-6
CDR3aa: CASSIGTAGANVLTF

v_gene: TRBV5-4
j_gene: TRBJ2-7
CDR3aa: CASGRVGYEQYF

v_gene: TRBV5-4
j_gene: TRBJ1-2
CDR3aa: CASSSTQGAYGYTF

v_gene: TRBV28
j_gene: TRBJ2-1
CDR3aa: CASSWDTNNEQFF

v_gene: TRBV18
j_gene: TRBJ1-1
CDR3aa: CASSLGGNTEAFF

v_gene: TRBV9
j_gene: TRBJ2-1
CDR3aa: CASSVRGLAGVSSYNEQFF

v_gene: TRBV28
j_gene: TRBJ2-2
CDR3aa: CASSLSGQGNTGELFF

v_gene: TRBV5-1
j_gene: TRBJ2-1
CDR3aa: CASSFERSSYNEQFF

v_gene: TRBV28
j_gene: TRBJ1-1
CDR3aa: CASSLFTGTGWTNTEAFF

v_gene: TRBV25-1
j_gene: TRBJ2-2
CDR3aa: CASSESHGNTGELFF

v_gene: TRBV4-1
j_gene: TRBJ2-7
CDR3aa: CASSQGPLAGGSYEQYF

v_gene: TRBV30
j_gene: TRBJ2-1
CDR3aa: CAWTKMTRVEQFF

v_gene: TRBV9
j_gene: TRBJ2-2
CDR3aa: CASSVGTSGFTGELFF

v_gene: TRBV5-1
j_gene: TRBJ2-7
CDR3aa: CASSSQLSSYEQYF

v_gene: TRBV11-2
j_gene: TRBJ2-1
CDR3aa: CASSSWGVHSSYNEQFF

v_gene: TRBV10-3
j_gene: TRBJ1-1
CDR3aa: CAISESERASKAFF

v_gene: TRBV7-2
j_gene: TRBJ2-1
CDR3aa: CASRHRDRNNEQFF

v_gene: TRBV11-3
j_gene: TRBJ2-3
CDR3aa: CASSRDQTDTQYF

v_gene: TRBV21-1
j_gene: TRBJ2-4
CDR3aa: CASSKWTSGLNLAKNIQYF

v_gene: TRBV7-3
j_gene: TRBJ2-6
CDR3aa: CASSLTDGLSGANVLTF

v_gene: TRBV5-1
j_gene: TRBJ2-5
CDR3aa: CASSFGTGKETQYF

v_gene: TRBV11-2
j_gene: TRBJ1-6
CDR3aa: CASSSPAGGRNSPLHF

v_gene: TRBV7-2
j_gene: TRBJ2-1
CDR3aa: CASSSSSGRGNEQFF